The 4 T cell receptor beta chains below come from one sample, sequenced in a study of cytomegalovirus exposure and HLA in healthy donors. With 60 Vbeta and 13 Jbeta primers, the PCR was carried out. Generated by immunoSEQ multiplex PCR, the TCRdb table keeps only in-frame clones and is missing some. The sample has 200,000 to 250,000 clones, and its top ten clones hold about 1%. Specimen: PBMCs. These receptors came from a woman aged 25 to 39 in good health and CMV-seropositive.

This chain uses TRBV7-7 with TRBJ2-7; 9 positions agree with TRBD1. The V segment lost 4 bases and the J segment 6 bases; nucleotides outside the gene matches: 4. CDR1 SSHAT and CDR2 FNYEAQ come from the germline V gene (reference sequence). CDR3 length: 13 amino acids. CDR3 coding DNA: TGTGCCAGCAGCTCGGACAGGGGAAGCGAGCAGTACTTC. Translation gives CASSSDRGSEQYF.

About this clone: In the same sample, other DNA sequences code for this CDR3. The CDR3 DNA follows: TGCGCCAGCAGCTTGGGACAGGGATCCTACGAGCAGTACTTC. It is translated as CASSLGQGSYEQYF. This chain links TRBV5-1 with TRBJ2-7; 7 bases map to TRBD1. With V trimmed by 0 bases and J by 1 base, 1 base remained unmatched. CDR3 length: 14 residues. Germline CDR1 reads SGHRS; CDR2 reads YFSETQ.

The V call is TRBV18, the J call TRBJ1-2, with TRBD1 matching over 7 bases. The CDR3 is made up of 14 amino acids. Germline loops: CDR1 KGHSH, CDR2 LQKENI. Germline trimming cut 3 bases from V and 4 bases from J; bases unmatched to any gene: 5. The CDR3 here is CASSPQQGFYGYTF. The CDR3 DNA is TGTGCCAGCTCACCGCAACAGGGGTTCTATGGCTACACCTTC. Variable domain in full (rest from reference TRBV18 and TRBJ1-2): NAGVMQNPRHLVRRRGQEARLRCSPMKGHSHVYWYRQLPEEGLKFMVYLQKENIIDESGMPKERFSAEFPKEGPSILRIQQVVRGDSAAYFCASSPQQGFYGYTFGSGTRLTVV.

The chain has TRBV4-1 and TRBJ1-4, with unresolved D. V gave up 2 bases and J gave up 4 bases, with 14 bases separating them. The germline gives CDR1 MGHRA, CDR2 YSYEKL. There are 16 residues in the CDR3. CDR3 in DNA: TGCGCCAGCAGCCAAACCAACAGTTTGAGTAATGAAAAACTGTTTTTT. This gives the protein CASSQTNSLSNEKLFF.